This T cell receptor (beta chain) was found in a study of CD8+CD57+ T cells in acquired aplastic anemia. Study details: Sorting CD4+ and CD8+ cells gave DNA averaging approximately 3 ug.

TCR beta VDJ and CDR3 profiling used genomic DNA as template. TCRdb reprocessed the reads via MiXCR and lists one record per CDR3 protein. The profile covers some 170,000 distinct CDR3 sequences, with roughly 40% appearing a single time and 0.85% to 1.3% taken by the ten largest. Study conclusions and caveats: The study found no significant CD8+ Simpson's diversity difference between patients and controls.

This clonotype was found once. Its specificity is not known. The CDR3 is made up of 15 amino acids. Germline CDR1 reads SGHTA; CDR2 reads FQGNSA. J lost 2 bases, V lost 6 bases, and 8 bases had no gene match. This TCR was sampled from a human donor in good health. V gene TRBV7-2 combines with J gene TRBJ1-2, with TRBD1 identical over 8 bases. The source material was sorted CD4+, CD8+, or CD8+CD57+ T cells (not recorded which) from PBMCs. The CDR3 DNA is TGTGCCAGCAGTCCAGACAGGGGCGAAAACTATGGCTACACCTTC. Translated: CASSPDRGENYGYTF. The full variable domain, with the rest looked up from reference TRBV7-2 and TRBJ1-2, is GAGVSQSPSNKVTEKGKDVELRCDPISGHTALYWYRQSLGQGLEFLIYFQGNSAPDKSGLPSDRFSAERTGGSVSTLTIQRTQQEDSAVYLCASSPDRGENYGYTFGSGTRLTVV.